This T cell receptor beta chain is drawn from a study of T cells in localized non-small cell lung cancer. Findings and caveats of the study: For the top 100 tumor clones, a median roughly 53 also appeared in adjacent lung. Since sequencing was restricted to only one region of the tumor, intratumor heterogeneity remains a possibility.

Clones were read by immunoSEQ multiplex PCR, and TCRdb kept only the in-frame ones, dropping some. The sample holds about 2,800 clones, less than 30% seen once. V trimming: 2 bases; J trimming: 4 bases; junction bases outside the gene matches: 3. Germline lookup yields CDR1 SGHRS and CDR2 YFSETQ. The CDR3 contains 14 residues. This clone is a singleton in its sample. Its antigen remains unknown. This clonotype was obtained from a male donor at least 60 years old with stage II squamous cell lung carcinoma. The sequenced sample was lung tumor tissue, obtained before any cancer treatment. This chain links TRBV5-1 with TRBJ2-3; 8 nucleotides match TRBD1. In nucleotides, the CDR3 is TGCGCCAGCAGCTTTTCAGGGGGCGCAGATACGCAGTATTTT. It encodes CASSFSGGADTQYF.